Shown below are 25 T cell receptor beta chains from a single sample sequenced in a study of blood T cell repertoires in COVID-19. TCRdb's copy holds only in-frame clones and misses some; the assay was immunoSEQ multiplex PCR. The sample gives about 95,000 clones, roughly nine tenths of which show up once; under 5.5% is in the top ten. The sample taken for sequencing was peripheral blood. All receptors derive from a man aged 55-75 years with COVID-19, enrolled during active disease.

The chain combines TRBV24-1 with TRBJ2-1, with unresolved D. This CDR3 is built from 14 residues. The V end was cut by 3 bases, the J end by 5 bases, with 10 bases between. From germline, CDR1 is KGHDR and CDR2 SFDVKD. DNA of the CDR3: TGTGCCACCAGTGATCCTCGACTCGACAATGAGCAGTTCTTC. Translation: CATSDPRLDNEQFF.

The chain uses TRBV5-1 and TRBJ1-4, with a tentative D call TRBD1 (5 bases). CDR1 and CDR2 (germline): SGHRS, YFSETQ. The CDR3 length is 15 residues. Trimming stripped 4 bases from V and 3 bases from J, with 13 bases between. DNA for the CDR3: TGCGCCAGCAGCCCCTTCAAAGGGGCTAATGAAAAACTGTTTTTT. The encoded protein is CASSPFKGANEKLFF.

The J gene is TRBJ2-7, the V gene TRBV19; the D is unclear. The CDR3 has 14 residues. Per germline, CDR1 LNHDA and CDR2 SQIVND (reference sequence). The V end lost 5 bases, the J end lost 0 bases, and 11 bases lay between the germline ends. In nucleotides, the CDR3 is TGTGCCAGTAGTGAACTGAGGAGCTCCTACGAGCAGTACTTC. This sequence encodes CASSELRSSYEQYF.

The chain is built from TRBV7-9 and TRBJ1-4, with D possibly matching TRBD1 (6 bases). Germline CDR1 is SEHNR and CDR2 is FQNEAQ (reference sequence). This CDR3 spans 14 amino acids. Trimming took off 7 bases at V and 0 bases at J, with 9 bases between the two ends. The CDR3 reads CASTEGATNEKLFF. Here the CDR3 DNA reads TGTGCCAGCACCGAGGGGGCAACTAATGAAAAACTGTTTTTT. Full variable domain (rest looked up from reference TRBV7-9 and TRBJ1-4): DTGVSQNPRHKITKRGQNVTFRCDPISEHNRLYWYRQTLGQGPEFLTYFQNEAQLEKSRLLSDRFSAERPKGSFSTLEIQRTEQGDSAMYLCASTEGATNEKLFFGSGTQLSVL.

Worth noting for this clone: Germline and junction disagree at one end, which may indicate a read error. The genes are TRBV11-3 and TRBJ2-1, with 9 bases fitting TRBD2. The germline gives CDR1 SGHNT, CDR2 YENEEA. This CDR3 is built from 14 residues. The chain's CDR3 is CASSPVLREGVKVF. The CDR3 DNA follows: TGTGCCAGCAGCCCAGTCTTGCGGGAGGGCGTAAAGGTCTTC. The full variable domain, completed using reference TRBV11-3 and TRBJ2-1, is EAGVVQSPRYKIIEKKQPVAFWCNPISGHNTLYWYLQNLGQGPELLIRYENEEAVDDSQLPKDRFSAERLKGVDSTLKIQPAELGDSAVYLCASSPVLREGVKVFGPGTRLTVL.

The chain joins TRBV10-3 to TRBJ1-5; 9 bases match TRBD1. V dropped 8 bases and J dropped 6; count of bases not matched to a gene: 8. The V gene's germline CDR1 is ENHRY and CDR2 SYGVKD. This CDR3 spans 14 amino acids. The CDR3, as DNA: TGTGCCATCGGCAAGAGGGACAGGGCTCAGCCCCAGCATTTT. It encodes CAIGKRDRAQPQHF.

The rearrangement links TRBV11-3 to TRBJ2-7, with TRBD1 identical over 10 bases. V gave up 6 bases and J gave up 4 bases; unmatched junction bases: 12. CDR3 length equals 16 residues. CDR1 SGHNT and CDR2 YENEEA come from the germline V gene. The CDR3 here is CASSIGQGGRRYEQYF. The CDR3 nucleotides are TGTGCCAGCAGTATTGGACAGGGGGGACGGAGGTACGAGCAGTACTTC.

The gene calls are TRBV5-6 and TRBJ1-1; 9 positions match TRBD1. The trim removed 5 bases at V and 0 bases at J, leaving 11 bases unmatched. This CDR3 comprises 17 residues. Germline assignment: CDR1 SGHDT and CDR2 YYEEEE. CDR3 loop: CASSSSPGQGMNTEAFF. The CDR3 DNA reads TGTGCCAGCAGTAGTTCTCCCGGACAGGGGATGAACACTGAAGCTTTCTTT.

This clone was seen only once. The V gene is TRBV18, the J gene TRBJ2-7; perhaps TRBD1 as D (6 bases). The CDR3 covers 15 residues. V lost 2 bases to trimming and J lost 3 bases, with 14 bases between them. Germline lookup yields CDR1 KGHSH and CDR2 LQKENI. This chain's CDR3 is CASSPKWDIIYEQYF. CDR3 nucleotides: TGTGCCAGCTCACCAAAATGGGACATAATCTACGAGCAGTACTTC.

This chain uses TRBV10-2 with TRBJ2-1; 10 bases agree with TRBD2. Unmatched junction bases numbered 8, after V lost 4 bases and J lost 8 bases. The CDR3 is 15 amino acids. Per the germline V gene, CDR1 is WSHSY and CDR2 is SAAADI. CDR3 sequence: CASSGVLAGVYEQFF. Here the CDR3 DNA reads TGCGCCAGCAGTGGAGTCCTAGCGGGAGTCTATGAGCAGTTCTTC.

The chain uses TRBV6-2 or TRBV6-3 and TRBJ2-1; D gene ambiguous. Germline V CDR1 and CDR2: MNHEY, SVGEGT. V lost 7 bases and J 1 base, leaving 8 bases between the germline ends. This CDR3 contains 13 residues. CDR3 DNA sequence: TGTGCCAGCACCCCGGAGTCCTACAATGAGCAGTTCTTC. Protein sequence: CASTPESYNEQFF.

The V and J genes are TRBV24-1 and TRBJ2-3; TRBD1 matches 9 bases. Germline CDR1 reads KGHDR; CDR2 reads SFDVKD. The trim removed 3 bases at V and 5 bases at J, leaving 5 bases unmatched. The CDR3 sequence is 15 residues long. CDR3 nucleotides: TGTGCCACCAGTGATAACCGGGACAGGGTAGATACGCAGTATTTT. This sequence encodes CATSDNRDRVDTQYF.

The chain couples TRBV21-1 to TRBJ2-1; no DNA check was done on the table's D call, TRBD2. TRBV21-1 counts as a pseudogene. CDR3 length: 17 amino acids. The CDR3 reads CASSKVRTSGTHNEQFF. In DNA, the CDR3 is TGTGCCAGCAGCAAAGTTAGGACTAGCGGGACACACAATGAGCAGTTCTTC.

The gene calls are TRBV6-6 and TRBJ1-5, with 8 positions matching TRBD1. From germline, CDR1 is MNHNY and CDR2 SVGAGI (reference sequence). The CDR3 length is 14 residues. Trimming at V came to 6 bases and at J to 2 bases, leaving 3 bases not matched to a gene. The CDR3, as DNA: TGTGCCAGCAGGTCGACAGGGGGCAATCAGCCCCAGCATTTT. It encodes CASRSTGGNQPQHF.

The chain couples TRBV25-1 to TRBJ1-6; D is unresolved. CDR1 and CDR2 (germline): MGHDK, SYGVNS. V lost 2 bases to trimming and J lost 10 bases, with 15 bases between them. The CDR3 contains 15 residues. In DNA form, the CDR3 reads TGTGCCAGCAGTGAAGTGTCTCGGGGAGAGTCACCCCTCCACTTT. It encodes CASSEVSRGESPLHF.

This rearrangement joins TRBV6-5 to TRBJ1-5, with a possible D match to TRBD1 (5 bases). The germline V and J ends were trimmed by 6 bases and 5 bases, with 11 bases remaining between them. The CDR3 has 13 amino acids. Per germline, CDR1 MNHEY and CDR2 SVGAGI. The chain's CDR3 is CASRGQDDQPQHF. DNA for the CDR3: TGTGCCAGCAGGGGGCAGGATGATCAGCCCCAGCATTTT.

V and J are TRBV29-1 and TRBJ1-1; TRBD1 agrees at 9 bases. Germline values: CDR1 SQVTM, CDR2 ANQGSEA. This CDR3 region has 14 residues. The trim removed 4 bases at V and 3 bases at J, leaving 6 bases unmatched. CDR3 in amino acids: CSVGSTGGYTEAFF. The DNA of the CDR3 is TGCAGCGTTGGGTCAACAGGGGGCTACACTGAAGCTTTCTTT.

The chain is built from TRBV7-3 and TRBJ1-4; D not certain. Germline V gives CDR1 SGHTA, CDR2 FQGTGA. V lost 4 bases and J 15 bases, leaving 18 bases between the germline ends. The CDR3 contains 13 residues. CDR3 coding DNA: TGTGCCAGCAGCTCGAGAGGAACCTCCCTAGTGTTTTTT. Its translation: CASSSRGTSLVFF. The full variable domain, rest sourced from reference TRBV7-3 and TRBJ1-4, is GAGVSQTPSNKVTEKGKYVELRCDPISGHTALYWYRQSLGQGPEFLIYFQGTGAADDSGLPNDRFFAVRPEGSVSTLKIQRTERGDSAVYLCASSSRGTSLVFFGSGTQLSVL.

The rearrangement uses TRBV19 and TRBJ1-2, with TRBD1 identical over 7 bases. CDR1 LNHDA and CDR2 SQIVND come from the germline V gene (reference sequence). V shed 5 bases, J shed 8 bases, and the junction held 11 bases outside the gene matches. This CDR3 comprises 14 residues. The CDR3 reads CASSSNEGALGYTF. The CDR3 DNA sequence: TGTGCCAGTAGTTCCAATGAGGGGGCGCTCGGCTACACCTTC.

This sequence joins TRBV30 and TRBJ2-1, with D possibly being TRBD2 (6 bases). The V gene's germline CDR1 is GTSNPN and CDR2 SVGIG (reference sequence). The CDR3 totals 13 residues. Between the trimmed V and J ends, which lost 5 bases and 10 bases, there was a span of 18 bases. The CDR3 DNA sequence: TGTGCCTGGGCCTTGGGACTCTCAGGGGAGCAGTTCTTC. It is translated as CAWALGLSGEQFF. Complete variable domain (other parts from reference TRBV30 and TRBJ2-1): SQTIHQWPATLVQPVGSPLSLECTVEGTSNPNLYWYRQAAGRGLQLLFYSVGIGQISSEVPQNLSASRPQDRQFILSSKKLLLSDSGFYLCAWALGLSGEQFFGPGTRLTVL.

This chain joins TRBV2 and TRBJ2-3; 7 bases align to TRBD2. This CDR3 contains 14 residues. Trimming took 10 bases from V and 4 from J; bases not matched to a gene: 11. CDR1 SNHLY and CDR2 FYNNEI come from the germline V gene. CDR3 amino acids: CAIREGGSPDTQYF. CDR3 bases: TGTGCCATCAGGGAGGGAGGATCCCCAGATACGCAGTATTTT. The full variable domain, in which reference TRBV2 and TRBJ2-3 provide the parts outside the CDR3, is EPEVTQTPSHQVTQMGQEVILRCVPISNHLYFYWYRQILGQKVEFLVSFYNNEISEKSEIFDDQFSVERPDGSNFTLKIRSTKLEDSAMYFCAIREGGSPDTQYFGPGTRLTVL.

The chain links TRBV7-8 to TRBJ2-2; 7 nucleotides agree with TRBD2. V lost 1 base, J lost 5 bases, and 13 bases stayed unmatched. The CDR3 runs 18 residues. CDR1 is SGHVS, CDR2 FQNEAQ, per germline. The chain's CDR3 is CASSLVAPRAGRTGELFF. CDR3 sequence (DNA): TGTGCCAGCAGCTTAGTCGCCCCTCGAGCGGGGAGGACCGGGGAGCTGTTTTTT.

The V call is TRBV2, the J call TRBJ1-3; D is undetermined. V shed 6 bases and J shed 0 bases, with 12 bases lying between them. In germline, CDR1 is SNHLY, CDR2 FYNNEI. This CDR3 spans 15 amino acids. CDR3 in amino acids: CASRTLRGSGNTIYF. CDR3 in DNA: TGTGCCAGCAGGACCTTACGCGGCTCTGGAAACACCATATATTTT.

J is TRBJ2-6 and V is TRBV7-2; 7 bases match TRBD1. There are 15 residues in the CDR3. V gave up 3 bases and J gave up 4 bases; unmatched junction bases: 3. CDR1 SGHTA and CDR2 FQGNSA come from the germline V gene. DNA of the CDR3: TGTGCCAGCAGCTTCGACAGGGTCGGGGCCAACGTCCTGACTTTC. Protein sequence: CASSFDRVGANVLTF.

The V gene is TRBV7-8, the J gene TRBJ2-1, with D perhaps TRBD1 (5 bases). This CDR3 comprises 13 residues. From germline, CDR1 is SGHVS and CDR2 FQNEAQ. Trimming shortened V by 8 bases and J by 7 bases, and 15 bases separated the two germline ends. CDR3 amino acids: CASGMAGRNEQFF. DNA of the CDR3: TGTGCCAGCGGGATGGCAGGGCGGAATGAGCAGTTCTTC.